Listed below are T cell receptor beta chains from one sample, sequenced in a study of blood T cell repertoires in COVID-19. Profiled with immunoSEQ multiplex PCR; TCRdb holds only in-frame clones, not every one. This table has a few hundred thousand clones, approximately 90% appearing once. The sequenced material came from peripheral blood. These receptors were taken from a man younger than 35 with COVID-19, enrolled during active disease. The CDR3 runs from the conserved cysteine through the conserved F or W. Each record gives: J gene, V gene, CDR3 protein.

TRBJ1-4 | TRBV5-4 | CASGAVGDKLFF
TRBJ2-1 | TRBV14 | CASSLGEVSYNEQFF
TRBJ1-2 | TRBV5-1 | CASSVDRGANYGYTF
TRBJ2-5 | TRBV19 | CASGTQGGETQYF
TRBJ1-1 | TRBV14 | CASSQNQGGTEAFF
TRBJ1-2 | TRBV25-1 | CASSPRTDSGDGYTF
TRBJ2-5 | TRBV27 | CASSFTWAVEETQYF
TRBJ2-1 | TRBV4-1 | CASSLWGQGSYNEQFF
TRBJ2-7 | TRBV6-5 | CASTKGGQGPYEQYF
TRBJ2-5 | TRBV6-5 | CASSRGAVQETQYF
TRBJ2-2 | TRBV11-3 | CASSLLLETGELFF
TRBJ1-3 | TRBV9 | CASSVVGGPGNTIYF
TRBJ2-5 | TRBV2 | CASRSQETQYF
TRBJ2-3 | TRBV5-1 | CASSPPGSLTSTDTQYF
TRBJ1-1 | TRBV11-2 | CASNGWNTEAFF
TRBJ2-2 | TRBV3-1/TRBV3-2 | CASSQRALSGRNTGELFF
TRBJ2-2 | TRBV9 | CASSTGTSDTGELFF
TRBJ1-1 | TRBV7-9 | CASSFGTGTMNTEAFF
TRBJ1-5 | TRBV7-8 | CASRGQSNQPQHF
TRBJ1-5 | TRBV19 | CASCGQNSNQPQHF
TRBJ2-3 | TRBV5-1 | CASSLNRGGTDTQYF